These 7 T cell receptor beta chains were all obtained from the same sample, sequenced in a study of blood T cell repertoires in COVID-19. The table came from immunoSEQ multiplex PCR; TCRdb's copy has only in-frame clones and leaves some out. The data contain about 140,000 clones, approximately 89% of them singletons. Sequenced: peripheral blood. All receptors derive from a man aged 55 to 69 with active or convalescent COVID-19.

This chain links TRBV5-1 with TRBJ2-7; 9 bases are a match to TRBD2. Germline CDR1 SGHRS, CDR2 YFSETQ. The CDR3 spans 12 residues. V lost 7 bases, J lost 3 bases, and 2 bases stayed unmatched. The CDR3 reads CASRTSDYEQYF. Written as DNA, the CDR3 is TGCGCCAGCCGGACTAGCGACTACGAGCAGTACTTC. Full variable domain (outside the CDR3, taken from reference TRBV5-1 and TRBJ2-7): KAGVTQTPRYLIKTRGQQVTLSCSPISGHRSVSWYQQTPGQGLQFLFEYFSETQRNKGNFPGRFSGRQFSNSRSEMNVSTLELGDSALYLCASRTSDYEQYFGPGTRLTVT.

CDR3 protein: CASSGGTNTEAFF. CDR3 nucleotide sequence: TGTGCCAGCTCGGGGGGGACGAACACTGAAGCTTTCTTT. This chain uses TRBV18 with TRBJ1-1, with D maybe TRBD1 (5 bases). The germline V gene has CDR1 KGHSH and CDR2 LQKENI. This CDR3 is 13 amino acids long. Trimming took 6 bases from V and 1 from J, leaving 9 bases between them.

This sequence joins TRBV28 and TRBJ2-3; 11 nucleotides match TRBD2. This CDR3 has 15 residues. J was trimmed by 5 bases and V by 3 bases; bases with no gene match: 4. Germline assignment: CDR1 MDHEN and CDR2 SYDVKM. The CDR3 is CASSFSGRARDTQYF. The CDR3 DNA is TGTGCCAGCAGTTTTAGCGGGAGGGCCAGAGATACGCAGTATTTT. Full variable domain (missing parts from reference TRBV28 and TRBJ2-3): DVKVTQSSRYLVKRTGEKVFLECVQDMDHENMFWYRQDPGLGLRLIYFSYDVKMKEKGDIPEGYSVSREKKERFSLILESASTNQTSMYLCASSFSGRARDTQYFGPGTRLTVL.

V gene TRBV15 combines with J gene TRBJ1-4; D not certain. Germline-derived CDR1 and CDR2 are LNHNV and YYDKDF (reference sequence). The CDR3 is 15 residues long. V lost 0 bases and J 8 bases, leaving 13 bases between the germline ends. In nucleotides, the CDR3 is TGTGCCACCAGCAGAGAGGAGATGGCTGCCGAAAAACTGTTTTTT. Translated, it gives CATSREEMAAEKLFF.

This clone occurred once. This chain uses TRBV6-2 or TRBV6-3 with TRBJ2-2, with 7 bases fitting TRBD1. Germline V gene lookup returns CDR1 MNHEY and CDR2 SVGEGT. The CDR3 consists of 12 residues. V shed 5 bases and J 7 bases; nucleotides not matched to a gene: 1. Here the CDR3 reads CASSNRGGELFF. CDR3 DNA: TGTGCCAGCAGTAACAGGGGCGGGGAGCTGTTTTTT.

The CDR3 DNA is TGTGCCAGCTCTCCCAAGACAGGGAGCTCCTACGAGCAGTACTTC. It specifies CASSPKTGSSYEQYF. The rearrangement joins TRBV18 to TRBJ2-7; 7 bases agree with TRBD1. Trimming cost V 6 bases and J 0 bases; bases outside gene matches: 8. This CDR3 region has 15 residues. In germline, CDR1 is KGHSH, CDR2 LQKENI.

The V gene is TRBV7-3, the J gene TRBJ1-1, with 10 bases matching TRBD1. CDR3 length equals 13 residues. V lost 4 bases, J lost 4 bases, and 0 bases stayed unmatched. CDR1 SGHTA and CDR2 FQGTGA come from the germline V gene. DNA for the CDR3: TGTGCCAGCAGCTGGACAGGGGGCACTGAAGCTTTCTTT. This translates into CASSWTGGTEAFF.